This TCR beta chain originates from a study of blood T cell repertoires in COVID-19. V gave up 4 bases and J gave up 5 bases; unmatched junction bases: 9. Germline CDR1 reads SGHTA; CDR2 reads FQGNSA. The CDR3 consists of 15 residues. Repertoires were generated with immunoSEQ multiplex PCR, while TCRdb's copy carries only in-frame clones and drops some. The data show approximately 360,000 clones, with approximately 90% seen just once and 0.95% to 1% held by the top ten. The receptor comes from a woman aged 30 to 39 with acute COVID-19. The V and J genes are TRBV7-2 and TRBJ2-5, with TRBD2 matching over 8 bases. Sequenced material: PBMCs or T cells enriched from blood (not recorded which). In DNA, the CDR3 is TGTGCCAGCAGCTATTTCGGGACTAGTGGGGAGACCCAGTACTTC. Translating gives CASSYFGTSGETQYF.